This TCR beta chain emerged from a study of blood T cell dynamics during melanoma immunotherapy. Time point noted: pre-treatment baseline. Apart from two fast progressors, RECIST 1.1 response was judged 12 weeks post-infusion. Germline V lookup: CDR1 SNHLY, CDR2 FYNNEI. Losses at the gene ends were 11 bases for V and 7 bases for J; bases not matched to a gene: 8. The CDR3 is 13 residues long. Method: immunoSEQ multiplex PCR; TCRdb's copy keeps in-frame clones and lacks some. The sample includes about 8,500 clones, about four fifths of them seen just once. This clonotype was sampled from a human donor with melanoma. V usage is TRBV2 and J usage is TRBJ1-4; 9 positions match TRBD1. The sequencing used blood, collected from a patient treated with checkpoint blockade. The chain's CDR3 is CASQGDRAEKLFF. DNA for the CDR3: TGTGCCTCCCAGGGGGACAGGGCTGAAAAACTGTTTTTT. Filled out from reference TRBV2 and TRBJ1-4, the complete variable domain reads EPEVTQTPSHQVTQMGQEVILRCVPISNHLYFYWYRQILGQKVEFLVSFYNNEISEKSEIFDDQFSVERPDGSNFTLKIRSTKLEDSAMYFCASQGDRAEKLFFGSGTQLSVL.